This T cell receptor beta chain was sequenced for a study of T cell responses to AZD1222 COVID-19 vaccine. Whole-study results and caveats: Nearly half of spike-specific TCRs reportedly target variant regions that are unmutated in the B.1.351 and B.1.1.7 variants.

TCRdb's copy holds only in-frame clones and misses some; the assay was immunoSEQ multiplex PCR. The profile shows approximately 68,000 clones, 70% to 90% of them singletons. Trimming cost V 5 bases and J 0 bases, with 5 bases left between them. This CDR3 has 13 residues. Germline CDR1 and CDR2: MDHEN and SYDVKM. About this clone: The antigen is not known.

This clonotype originated in an adult in good health. The rearrangement uses TRBV28 and TRBJ2-4; D remains ambiguous. This specimen consisted of peripheral blood, obtained on day 0 of AZD1222 vaccination. Written as DNA, the CDR3 is TGTGCCAGCAGTCGATTAGCCAAAAACATTCAGTACTTC. As protein: CASSRLAKNIQYF.